The T cell receptor (beta chain) described here comes from a study of cytomegalovirus exposure and HLA in healthy donors (dated by TCRdb to 2016 to 2017). Some background on the complete study: In an earlier analysis of 550 to 750 of the donors, under 300 Gb of sequence data and some 120 million unique TCR beta sequences from 150 million to 200 million T cells were reported. Typing coverage varied by locus: about 620-630 donors for A, B, C, DRB1 and DQB1; more than 500 for DQA1; more than 600 for DPA1; 450 to 480 for DPB1. Across some 400 genotyped donors of the cohort, an average of about 240,000 unique TCR beta nucleotide sequences per donor were sequenced, and roughly a sixth of those sequences were non-productive. About five DR-DQ haplotypes were handled as single units for association and clustering because linkage in the cohort was strong. To predict cytomegalovirus infection status, the study brought together high-throughput TCR immunosequencing, statistical association of individual TCRs with disease status, and machine learning. Every discovery cohort repertoire had been produced on one sequencing platform. About 300 gigabases of sequencing data and 70 million to 100 million unique TCR sequences were included in an early release covering several hundred HLA-typed donors. The study aimed to test whether signatures of past pathogen exposure could be identified by cataloging public T cell receptors. HLA typing included class I and class II loci at four-digit resolution. The genetic ancestry cluster associated with self-reported Caucasian donors included about four fifths of the 350 to 500 genotyped donors. Donor age, sex, ethnicity and CMV serostatus were compiled alongside the repertoire data. The study used immunosequencing to profile the T cell repertoires of several hundred subjects and linked those repertoires to cytomegalovirus serostatus. In the later analysis, no new phenotypic data were used to find candidate immune exposures; instead, reliance was placed on TCR beta sequences and their occurrence across donors. In an earlier analysis of a few hundred of the donors, high-throughput TCR beta sequencing was used to judge whether each TCR beta V gene segment behaved as functional or pseudogenic. A later analysis re-analyzed previously published TCR beta repertoires from 600 to 850 donors and added high-resolution HLA genotyping to study TCR occurrence patterns. A later genetic analysis used genome-wide SNP genotypes for about 65% of the 666 donors, treating that subset as a discovery cohort. Along with the approximately 600-subject first cohort, a separate validation cohort of over 90 different subjects was used. What the authors observed across the whole study: A later analysis found that TCR association rates varied across HLA loci, with DRB1 alleles showing the most associated TCRs and HLA-C alleles the fewest. At a false discovery rate of 0.05, a later analysis linked fewer than 20,000 TCR beta sequences to specific HLA alleles. A cluster of highly shared sequence variants was judged likely to be a technical artifact of the sequencing pipeline. HLA typing was unavailable for some donors at each locus, so association tests used only the typed subset. A further reported finding was that TCR beta sequences accurately predicted the HLA-A and HLA-B alleles for most subjects in the first cohort. In a later analysis, several top co-occurrence clusters were reported to appear linked to parvovirus B19, influenza, CMV and Epstein-Barr virus. The authors suggested that the approach could potentially be generalized to other disease states and immunological phenotypes. This cohort had only TCR beta chains sequenced, and the lack of alpha or paired-chain data limited which features could be detected. The only immune exposure information available for the cohort was CMV serostatus. Some IMGT-functional V segments, including TRBV6-2 and TRBV6-3, could not be distinguished by the 87-base-pair reads and were therefore excluded. According to a later genetic analysis, donors in an Asian-associated ancestry cluster had fewer N-insertions in productive TCRs than the approximately 690-donor mean. When HLA alleles, especially DR and DQ, strongly co-occurred, attributing TCR associations to individual alleles was difficult. In a later analysis, most CMV-associated TCR beta chains were found to appear HLA-restricted, with HLA associations seemingly driven largely by CMV exposure. Seventeen rarely observed V segments, including chromosome 9 orphons, were excluded from the earlier analysis of several hundred of the donors because counts were too low. Cytomegalovirus status was reported to be diagnosed by the classifier with high specificity and sensitivity in both the original and validation cohorts. A few of the identified cytomegalovirus-associated TCR beta chains were confirmed in vitro to be specific for cytomegalovirus antigens. In the study, some 160 TCR beta chains were listed as associated with cytomegalovirus. In a later analysis, HLA-associated TCR beta chains showed more clonal expansion and lower generation probabilities than non-associated chains that were equally common. In an earlier analysis of 587 of the donors, most TCR beta V segments appeared in productive rearrangements about 90% or about 30% of the time, broadly matching IMGT annotations. Most TCR sequences were seen in very few donors, while some public TCRs were found in many individuals. An association between a missense DCLRE1C variant and V-gene and J-gene trimming of TCR beta chains was found in a later genetic analysis and replicated in an independent cohort. Presence/absence analyses assumed roughly uniform sequencing depth across donors, an assumption that may not hold. Linkage disequilibrium might explain the correlated functional status among segregating V segments, but an unknown experimental factor could not be excluded.

The cohort comprised some 730 healthy bone marrow donors. All cohort members were sampled while nominally healthy, although unrecorded immune exposures were likely present. The donor tested CMV seronegative and was one of the 352 seronegative cohort members. A peripheral blood sample was provided by each donor, and peripheral blood mononuclear cells were used for TCR beta sequencing. The Qiagen DNeasy Blood Extraction Kit was used to extract genomic DNA from the blood cell samples. The library was generated by the immunoSEQ multiplex PCR assay. For the multiplex PCR, a mixture combining 60 forward primers for TCR Vbeta segments and 13 reverse primers for TCR Jbeta segments was used. A multiplex PCR assay on genomic DNA amplified the CDR3 region of rearranged TCR beta genes. On the Illumina HiSeq System, the amplified TCR beta libraries were sequenced as 87-base-pair reads. Turning to the authors' computational methods: Across the 700 or so repertoires, a later analysis counted some 80 million unique TCR beta chains, roughly 11 million of which were shared by at least two donors. To remove PCR and sequencing errors, raw reads were error-corrected and collapsed into unique sequences using a nearest-neighbor algorithm that merged closely related sequences. Alignment of CDR3 sequences to IMGT reference sequences was used to assign V, D and J gene segments. Each retained sequence needed at least a six-nucleotide match to both a V gene segment and a J gene segment. Rearrangements were called productive when the CDR3 lacked stop codons and stayed in frame with V and J; all others were non-productive. CDR3 was defined according to IMGT convention as the region running from the second conserved V-encoded cysteine to the conserved J-encoded phenylalanine. Sequences without an unambiguous match to a single V gene segment were excluded from the earlier analysis of a few hundred of the donors. An earlier analysis of several hundred of the donors called V segments functional above 56.7% productive rearrangements and segregating when the between-donor standard deviation exceeded 5%. To diagnose cytomegalovirus status from the catalog of TCR beta chain sequences, a statistical classification framework was built. V and J gene assignment, in a later analysis, came from comparing TCR nucleotide sequences with IMGT/GENE-DB human TR gene sequences. In a later analysis, CDR3 sequences and most-parsimonious VDJ recombination scenarios were assigned using the TCRdist pipeline. In a later analysis, each TCR beta chain was defined by its CDR3 amino acid sequence together with its V-gene family, and reads lacking a unique V-gene family were excluded. A later analysis removed roughly 590 highly shared, low-generation-probability nucleotide sequences to deal with suspected cross-contamination and a sequencing artifact. In a later analysis, a clonal expansion index for each public chain was calculated from normalized within-repertoire ranks of inferred template counts. Generation probabilities in a later analysis came from a VDJ recombination model fitted to out-of-frame rearrangements, and those results were checked against IGoR. In a later analysis, hypergeometric tests were used to score TCR-TCR, TCR-HLA and TCR-CMV co-occurrence, with a repertoire-size bias correction applied to TCR pairs. In a later analysis, false discovery rates were estimated by permuting HLA or CMV assignments 20 times. In a later analysis, co-occurring TCRs were grouped using DBSCAN, and TCRdist sequence similarity was added for clustering within HLA-allele-positive subsets. For co-occurrence clustering, repertoires with fewer than 30,000 or more than 120,000 public chains were excluded, along with roughly 5 repertoires with anomalous nucleotide sharing. This is the immuneACCESS table as TCRdb keeps it, with only in-frame sequences that have V and J called. A part of the clones is gone; compared with another copy, unresolved V genes explain less than half, and the rest is unexplained. The V and J calls and clone size were taken over from that table, and D and trimming were inferred from the DNA. Recorded for this sample are around 200,000 clones; just over 75% of them occurred a single time. About 1.9% of the sample goes to the ten largest clones.

CDR1 and CDR2 (LNHNV, YYDKDF) derive from the germline V gene (reference sequence). The CDR3 measures 15 amino acids from cysteine to phenylalanine. Left in the record is the CDR3 DNA by itself, 45 bases read in frame from the first base. The germline V end is reduced by 5 bases and the J end by 1 base; junction bases left unmatched: 8. Details on this clone: Its antigen is unknown. Base quality data are lacking; no much larger clone is found one base away.

This receptor chain uses TRBV15 and TRBJ2-7; the central 7 bases match TRBD1. The sequence was obtained from a young man in good health and CMV-seronegative. Sample: PBMCs. In nucleotide form, the sequence is TGTGCCACCAGCGGGGGCTGGGACAGATCCTACGAGCAGTACTTC. It specifies CATSGGWDRSYEQYF.